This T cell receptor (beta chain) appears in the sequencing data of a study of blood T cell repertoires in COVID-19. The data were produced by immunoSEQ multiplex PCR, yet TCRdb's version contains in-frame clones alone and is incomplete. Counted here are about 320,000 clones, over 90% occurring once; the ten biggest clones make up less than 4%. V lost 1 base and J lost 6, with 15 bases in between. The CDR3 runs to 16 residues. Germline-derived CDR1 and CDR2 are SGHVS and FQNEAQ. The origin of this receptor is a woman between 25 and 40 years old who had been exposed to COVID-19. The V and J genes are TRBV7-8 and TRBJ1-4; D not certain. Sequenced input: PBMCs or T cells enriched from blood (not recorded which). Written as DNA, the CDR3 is TGTGCCAGCAGCTTAGGGTGGCAGGAGGAGGATGAAAAACTGTTTTTT. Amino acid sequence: CASSLGWQEEDEKLFF.